These T cell receptor beta chains were read from a single sample in a study of cytomegalovirus exposure and HLA in healthy donors. Method: immunoSEQ multiplex PCR; TCRdb's copy keeps in-frame clones and lacks some. The data show about 93,000 clones, roughly 72% seen once. The specimen sequenced was PBMCs. These receptors all come from a man aged 30-40 years in good health and CMV-seronegative. Each CDR3 is given with its conserved first and last residue. Fields, in order: D gene, J gene, V gene, clone size, CDR3 protein, CDR3 DNA. D genes are given only for firm matches. Only part of the rows carry a size: once, few, many, or a class if the clone is expanded.

TRBD1 | TRBJ1-6 | TRBV7-2 | NA | CASSLGYRGSYNSPLHF | TGTGCCAGCAGCTTAGGGTACAGGGGTTCCTATAATTCACCCCTCCACTTT
NA | TRBJ2-5 | TRBV5-1 | NA | CASTLPGNQETQYF | TGCGCCAGCACCCTCCCCGGGAACCAAGAGACCCAGTACTTC
NA | TRBJ2-2 | TRBV27 | NA | CASSPLGTSNTGELFF | TGTGCCAGCAGTCCTTTAGGGACTTCCAACACCGGGGAGCTGTTTTTT
NA | TRBJ1-2 | TRBV6-1 | few | CASSDRGLGYGYTF | TGTGCCAGCAGTGACAGGGGTCTAGGGTATGGCTACACCTTC
NA | TRBJ1-5 | TRBV5-1 | NA | CASSLDQNQPQHF | TGCGCCAGCAGCCTCGATCAGAATCAGCCCCAGCATTTT
TRBD2 | TRBJ2-2 | TRBV19 | NA | CASSIWAGRGHGGSNTGELFF | TGTGCCAGTAGTATCTGGGCAGGGAGGGGTCACGGCGGGAGTAACACCGGGGAGCTGTTTTTT
NA | TRBJ2-3 | TRBV7-3 | NA | CASSQTYRDTQYF | TGTGCCAGCAGTCAAACTTACCGCGATACGCAGTATTTT
NA | TRBJ2-6 | TRBV6-6 | NA | CASRPQGGANVLTF | TGTGCCAGCAGACCCCAGGGAGGGGCCAACGTCCTGACTTTC
TRBD1 | TRBJ1-2 | TRBV5-6 | NA | CASRHKPGQAIRYGYTF | TGTGCCAGCAGACACAAACCGGGACAGGCGATACGCTATGGCTACACCTTC
NA | TRBJ1-2 | TRBV11-2 | NA | CASSLVGRANYGYTF | TGTGCCAGCAGCTTAGTGGGCAGAGCTAACTATGGCTACACCTTC
TRBD1 | TRBJ1-1 | TRBV27 | NA | CASSYKPQGARTEAFF | TGTGCCAGCAGTTATAAGCCCCAGGGGGCGCGGACTGAAGCTTTCTTT
NA | TRBJ2-3 | TRBV7-2 | few | CASSLAWRGNTDTQYF | TGTGCCAGCAGCTTAGCGTGGAGGGGTAACACAGATACGCAGTATTTT
TRBD1 | TRBJ1-2 | TRBV10-3 | NA | CAISDPGQGARHGYTF | TGTGCCATCAGTGACCCGGGACAGGGGGCGCGGCATGGCTACACCTTC
TRBD1 | TRBJ1-4 | TRBV5-1 | NA | CASSPGQGALGEKLFF | TGCGCCAGCAGTCCGGGACAGGGGGCGCTTGGGGAAAAACTGTTTTTT
NA | TRBJ1-1 | TRBV18 | NA | CASSRTPGLANTEAFF | TGTGCCAGCTCCCGAACGCCAGGGTTGGCGAACACTGAAGCTTTCTTT
TRBD2 | TRBJ2-1 | TRBV19 | NA | CASSMRSGSYNEQFF | TGTGCCAGTAGTATGCGGAGCGGGAGCTACAATGAGCAGTTCTTC
TRBD2 | TRBJ2-3 | TRBV5-4 | NA | CASSLVGLAGETDTQYF | TGTGCCAGCAGCTTGGTGGGACTAGCGGGAGAAACAGATACGCAGTATTTT
TRBD2 | TRBJ2-5 | TRBV7-2 | NA | CASSPSSLAGGPIETQYF | TGTGCCAGCAGCCCATCATCGCTAGCGGGGGGCCCTATAGAGACCCAGTACTTC
NA | TRBJ1-6 | TRBV27 | NA | CASNLRTGISSPLHF | TGTGCCAGCAATCTCAGGACGGGAATTTCTTCACCCCTCCACTTT
TRBD1 | TRBJ2-6 | TRBV7-9 | NA | CASTIRQGAGANVLTF | TGTGCCAGCACCATTCGACAGGGCGCTGGGGCCAACGTCCTGACTTTC
NA | TRBJ2-4 | TRBV7-8 | NA | CASSFGVGGATKNIQYF | TGTGCCAGCAGCTTTGGTGTAGGAGGGGCAACCAAAAACATTCAGTACTTC
TRBD1 | TRBJ1-4 | TRBV28 | NA | CASKGAKEKLFF | TGTGCCAGCAAGGGGGCGAAAGAAAAACTGTTTTTT
NA | TRBJ2-5 | TRBV27 | NA | CASSLSRGAGETQYF | TGTGCCAGCAGTTTAAGTCGGGGGGCTGGGGAGACCCAGTACTTC
NA | TRBJ2-3 | TRBV2 | NA | CASSEDRSPDTQYF | TGTGCCAGCAGTGAAGACAGGTCCCCAGATACGCAGTATTTT
TRBD2 | TRBJ2-2 | TRBV9 | once | CASSAGLVNLAGELFF | TGTGCCAGCAGCGCGGGACTAGTGAATTTGGCCGGGGAGCTGTTTTTT
TRBD2 | TRBJ2-3 | TRBV2 | NA | CASRPGLAADTQYF | TGTGCCAGCAGGCCGGGACTAGCTGCAGATACGCAGTATTTT
TRBD1 | TRBJ2-2 | TRBV7-3 | NA | CASSQDSRGTTGELFF | TGTGCCAGCAGTCAAGACTCCAGGGGGACGACCGGGGAGCTGTTTTTT
TRBD2 | TRBJ2-5 | TRBV7-7 | NA | CASSLLADRQETQYF | TGTGCCAGCAGCCTACTAGCGGACCGGCAAGAGACCCAGTACTTC
TRBD1 | TRBJ1-5 | TRBV2 | NA | CASSENQGAIQPQHF | TGTGCCAGCAGTGAGAACCAGGGGGCGATTCAGCCCCAGCATTTT
TRBD1 | TRBJ1-1 | TRBV5-1 | NA | CASSSQGQGKNTEAFF | TGCGCCAGCAGCTCGCAGGGACAGGGAAAGAACACTGAAGCTTTCTTT
NA | TRBJ1-1 | TRBV18 | NA | CASSPLGVMNTEAFF | TGTGCCAGCTCACCGCTCGGGGTCATGAACACTGAAGCTTTCTTT
TRBD1 | TRBJ1-2 | TRBV15 | few | CATSRDGQGTYGYTF | TGTGCCACCAGCAGAGATGGACAGGGGACCTATGGCTACACCTTC
NA | TRBJ2-7 | TRBV4-3 | NA | CASSQDLAGNYYEQYF | TGCGCCAGCAGCCAAGACTTGGCAGGGAACTACTACGAGCAGTACTTC
TRBD1 | TRBJ1-5 | TRBV7-9 | NA | CSSSLGDRSFESNQPQHF | TGTTCCAGCAGCTTAGGGGACAGGTCGTTTGAAAGCAATCAGCCCCAGCATTTT
NA | TRBJ2-2 | TRBV19 | NA | CASYPFRGNTGELFF | TGTGCCAGTTACCCGTTTCGGGGGAACACCGGGGAGCTGTTTTTT
NA | TRBJ2-1 | TRBV2 | NA | CASRTDSHNEQFF | TGTGCCAGCAGAACAGACAGCCACAATGAGCAGTTCTTC
TRBD2 | TRBJ2-3 | TRBV5-4 | NA | CASSGIVGRAHLITDTQYF | TGTGCCAGCAGCGGTATTGTCGGGAGGGCCCATTTAATCACAGATACGCAGTATTTT
NA | TRBJ2-1 | TRBV29-1 | NA | CSVEVRGHNEQFF | TGCAGCGTTGAGGTGCGGGGCCACAATGAGCAGTTCTTC
TRBD2 | TRBJ2-5 | TRBV7-9 | NA | CASSFKRGGPQETQYF | TGTGCCAGCAGCTTCAAGCGGGGGGGCCCCCAAGAGACCCAGTACTTC
TRBD1 | TRBJ2-7 | TRBV5-4 | NA | CASSPARGRTYEQYF | TGTGCCAGCAGCCCCGCGAGGGGGCGAACCTACGAGCAGTACTTC
TRBD1 | TRBJ1-5 | TRBV6-1 | NA | CASSDHGTGESQPQHF | TGTGCCAGCAGTGACCATGGGACAGGGGAAAGTCAGCCCCAGCATTTT
NA | TRBJ1-1 | TRBV6-5 | NA | CASTRMNTEAFF | TGTGCCAGCACCAGGATGAACACTGAAGCTTTCTTT
NA | TRBJ1-2 | TRBV7-9 | NA | CASSLGGQTLNYGYTF | TGTGCCAGCAGCTTAGGCGGACAGACCCTTAACTATGGCTACACCTTC
TRBD1 | TRBJ1-2 | TRBV15 | NA | CATSRDRGYYGYTF | TGTGCCACCAGCAGAGACAGGGGGTACTATGGCTACACCTTC
NA | TRBJ1-5 | TRBV7-2 | NA | CASSLGWGGSNQPQHF | TGTGCCAGCAGCCTCGGTTGGGGCGGTAGCAATCAGCCCCAGCATTTT
NA | TRBJ1-1 | TRBV4-1 | few | CASSPPQLNRGAFF | TGCGCCAGCAGCCCCCCTCAACTAAACCGGGGAGCTTTCTTT
NA | TRBJ1-1 | TRBV18 | NA | CASSPPAAGDPEAFF | TGTGCCAGCTCACCACCGGCGGCAGGGGATCCTGAAGCTTTCTTT
TRBD1 | TRBJ1-1 | TRBV2 | NA | CASRGTETEAFF | TGTGCCAGCAGGGGGACAGAGACTGAAGCTTTCTTT
TRBD2 | TRBJ2-3 | TRBV2 | NA | CASSAGGGLTDTQYF | TGTGCCAGCAGTGCGGGCGGGGGTCTAACAGATACGCAGTATTTT
TRBD2 | TRBJ2-2 | TRBV4-2 | NA | CASSPTSGGTGELFF | TGTGCCAGCAGCCCGACTAGCGGGGGCACCGGGGAGCTGTTTTTT
NA | TRBJ2-2 | TRBV19 | once | CASSIFGSDTGELFF | TGTGCCAGTAGTATATTCGGGAGCGACACCGGGGAGCTGTTTTTT
TRBD2 | TRBJ2-2 | TRBV4-2 | NA | CASSQDFGGRFGGELFF | TGTGCCAGCAGCCAAGATTTCGGCGGGAGATTCGGGGGGGAGCTGTTTTTT
TRBD1 | TRBJ1-1 | TRBV10-3 | NA | CAITDEGAGITEAFF | TGTGCCATAACCGATGAGGGGGCTGGGATCACTGAAGCTTTCTTT
NA | TRBJ2-3 | TRBV5-1 | NA | CASSPTGFHTDTQYF | TGCGCCAGCAGCCCAACAGGGTTCCACACAGATACGCAGTATTTT